This entry concerns a single T cell receptor (beta chain). CDR3 length equals 13 residues. The V end was cut by 1 base, the J end by 4 bases, with 8 bases between. Germline V gene sequence: CDR1 SGHDT, CDR2 YYEEEE. The data belong to a study of blood T cell repertoires in COVID-19. Clones were sequenced by immunoSEQ multiplex PCR, and TCRdb holds only the in-frame ones, with some missing. The profile shows 300,000 or so clones, approximately 86% of them singletons. Membership in each cohort depended on participant-reported clinical history. The sequence was collected from a woman aged 40 to 50 with acute COVID-19. The chain recombines TRBV5-6 with TRBJ1-1; D remains ambiguous. The sample taken for sequencing was PBMCs or T cells enriched from blood (not recorded which). The CDR3 here is CASSLTFGTEAFF. In DNA form, the CDR3 reads TGTGCCAGCAGCTTGACATTTGGCACTGAAGCTTTCTTT.